Presented here are 30 T cell receptor beta chains from one specimen sequenced in a study of blood T cell repertoires in COVID-19. The method was immunoSEQ multiplex PCR; TCRdb's version includes in-frame clones alone and lacks a portion of them. This sample has roughly 250,000 clones, with over 80% found just once. Sequencing input: PBMCs or T cells enriched from blood (not recorded which). The receptor source for this set is a woman aged 18-30 years who had recovered from COVID-19.

The rearrangement links TRBV2 to TRBJ2-7; TRBD2 aligns across 8 bases. The CDR3 contains 16 residues. CDR1 and CDR2 (germline): SNHLY, FYNNEI. The junction had 10 bases not matched to a gene; V was cut back by 0 bases and J by 6 bases. The CDR3 sequence is CASSEALPGLGGEQYF. CDR3 DNA: TGTGCCAGCAGTGAAGCGCTTCCGGGACTAGGAGGCGAGCAGTACTTC. Full variable domain (outside the CDR3, taken from reference TRBV2 and TRBJ2-7): EPEVTQTPSHQVTQMGQEVILRCVPISNHLYFYWYRQILGQKVEFLVSFYNNEISEKSEIFDDQFSVERPDGSNFTLKIRSTKLEDSAMYFCASSEALPGLGGEQYFGPGTRLTVT.

The chain joins TRBV11-2 to TRBJ1-6; a weak D match, TRBD1 (6 bases). The CDR3 is made up of 15 amino acids. Germline V gene sequence: CDR1 SGHAT, CDR2 FQNNGV. V lost 5 bases and J lost 9, with 17 bases in between. The CDR3, as DNA: TGTGCCAGCAGCATAGGACAGACGCGGGGTTCACCCCTCCACTTT. Its protein product is CASSIGQTRGSPLHF. The full variable domain, with the rest looked up from reference TRBV11-2 and TRBJ1-6, is EAGVAQSPRYKIIEKRQSVAFWCNPISGHATLYWYQQILGQGPKLLIQFQNNGVVDDSQLPKDRFSAERLKGVDSTLKIQPAKLEDSAVYLCASSIGQTRGSPLHFGNGTRLTVT.

J is TRBJ1-1 and V is TRBV6-5, with a possible D match to TRBD1 (5 bases). Trimming removed 2 bases at V and 4 bases at J, with 14 bases between. The CDR3 loop spans 15 amino acids. Germline V gives CDR1 MNHEY, CDR2 SVGAGI. CDR3 protein: CASSYRRIRATEAFF. The CDR3 DNA is TGTGCCAGCAGTTACAGGCGAATCAGGGCCACTGAAGCTTTCTTT.

The V gene is TRBV3-1 (or the pseudogene TRBV3-2), the J gene TRBJ2-3; 9 positions match TRBD2. V was clipped by 0 bases and J by 8 bases; unmatched bases: 12. Germline lookup yields CDR1 LGHDT and CDR2 YNNKEL (reference sequence). The CDR3 has 17 amino acids. Here the CDR3 reads CASSQDRSISGSTTQYF. The CDR3 DNA sequence: TGTGCCAGCAGCCAAGATCGGTCGATTAGCGGGAGTACTACGCAGTATTTT.

Note on this clone: The same CDR3 is also encoded by other DNA sequences in this sample. This sequence joins TRBV2 and TRBJ2-1, with 11 bases that match TRBD2. This CDR3 is built from 14 residues. In germline, CDR1 is SNHLY, CDR2 FYNNEI. V lost 6 bases to trimming and J lost 7 bases; unmatched junction nucleotides: 5. CDR3 region: CASRGTSGNNEQFF. CDR3 DNA sequence: TGTGCCAGCAGGGGGACTAGCGGAAATAATGAGCAGTTCTTC.

The V gene is TRBV6-1, the J gene TRBJ1-1; D perhaps matches TRBD1 (5 bases). Germline V gene sequence: CDR1 MNHNS, CDR2 SASEGT. The germline V and J ends were trimmed by 2 bases and 13 bases, with 17 bases remaining between them. CDR3 length: 13 amino acids. The CDR3 DNA is TGTGCCAGCAGTGAAAGTATTAGACAGCTAAATTTCTTT. This translates into CASSESIRQLNFF.

The chain is built from TRBV9 and TRBJ1-5; 7 bases align to TRBD1. Germline V lookup: CDR1 SGDLS, CDR2 YYNGEE. V was clipped by 4 bases and J by 4 bases; unmatched bases: 11. This CDR3 is 16 amino acids long. CDR3 sequence: CASSPYQKDRNQPQHF. The CDR3 DNA follows: TGTGCCAGCAGCCCATATCAAAAGGACAGGAATCAGCCCCAGCATTTT.

J is TRBJ2-1 and V is TRBV6-1, with a tentative D call TRBD1 (5 bases). Per the germline V gene, CDR1 is MNHNS and CDR2 is SASEGT. This CDR3 is 15 amino acids long. Deletions cut 2 bases from V and 7 bases from J, with 15 bases between. This CDR3 reads CASSEQGPFGNEQFF. CDR3 in DNA: TGTGCCAGCAGTGAACAGGGTCCCTTCGGGAATGAGCAGTTCTTC.

This chain links TRBV5-1 with TRBJ1-1; D is ambiguous. The germline V gene encodes CDR1 SGHRS and CDR2 YFSETQ. The V gene lost 2 bases and the J gene lost 4 bases, with 9 bases spanning the gap. CDR3 size: 13 residues. The CDR3 here is CASSFRSLTEAFF. CDR3 sequence (DNA): TGCGCCAGCAGCTTCCGGAGCCTCACTGAAGCTTTCTTT. The variable domain in full, completed from reference TRBV5-1 and TRBJ1-1, reads KAGVTQTPRYLIKTRGQQVTLSCSPISGHRSVSWYQQTPGQGLQFLFEYFSETQRNKGNFPGRFSGRQFSNSRSEMNVSTLELGDSALYLCASSFRSLTEAFFGQGTRLTVV.

The chain uses TRBV27 and TRBJ2-5; 11 nucleotides line up with TRBD1. Germline V gene lookup returns CDR1 MNHEY and CDR2 SMNVEV (reference sequence). The CDR3 has 12 residues. J lost 7 bases, V lost 8 bases, and 3 bases had no gene match. The CDR3 spells CASRDRGWTQYF. For the CDR3, the DNA is TGTGCCAGCCGGGACAGGGGGTGGACCCAGTACTTC.

This CDR3 reads CASSLGQGAREQYF. DNA of the CDR3: TGTGCCAGCAGTCTTGGGCAGGGGGCTCGCGAGCAGTACTTC. The rearrangement uses TRBV28 and TRBJ2-7, with 8 nucleotides matching TRBD1. Per germline, CDR1 MDHEN and CDR2 SYDVKM. Trimming cost V 5 bases and J 6 bases; bases outside gene matches: 9. This CDR3 comprises 14 residues.

This chain connects TRBV27 to TRBJ2-2; 14 bases line up with TRBD2. This CDR3 is built from 18 residues. Trimming cost V 5 bases and J 4 bases; bases outside gene matches: 9. Germline V gene data show CDR1 as MNHEY and CDR2 as SMNVEV (reference sequence). CDR3 DNA sequence: TGTGCCAGCAGTATGACTAGCGGGGGGGCCTTCACCACCGGGGAGCTGTTTTTT. Translation gives CASSMTSGGAFTTGELFF.

V and J are TRBV2 and TRBJ1-1; TRBD1 matches 9 bases. The CDR3 is made up of 15 amino acids. J lost 7 bases, V lost 5 bases, and 11 bases had no gene match. Germline assignment: CDR1 SNHLY and CDR2 FYNNEI. The CDR3 reads CASSPPGQGFGEAFF. Here the CDR3 DNA reads TGTGCCAGCAGTCCTCCGGGACAGGGATTTGGTGAAGCTTTCTTT.

The chain combines TRBV5-6 with TRBJ1-2; 7 bases are shared with TRBD1. V was clipped by 0 bases and J by 0 bases; unmatched bases: 11. Germline CDR1 reads SGHDT; CDR2 reads YYEEEE. This CDR3 spans 18 amino acids. The CDR3 loop reads CASSLAPTGVLANYGYTF. Here the CDR3 DNA reads TGTGCCAGCAGCTTGGCCCCCACAGGGGTTTTAGCTAACTATGGCTACACCTTC.

The chain combines TRBV28 with TRBJ2-7, with 10 bases matching TRBD2. J gave up 3 bases and V 6 bases, and 8 bases lay outside the gene matches. The CDR3 is 15 amino acids. Per germline, CDR1 MDHEN and CDR2 SYDVKM. The CDR3 nucleotides are TGTGCCAGCAGGCCCGCTAGCGGGGGACTCTACGAGCAGTACTTC. Translated, it gives CASRPASGGLYEQYF.

In this sample, this clone turned up once. The J gene is TRBJ2-2, the V gene TRBV7-3; tentatively, D is TRBD1 (6 bases). Trimming cost V 4 bases and J 3 bases, with 15 bases left between them. The germline CDR1 and CDR2 sequences are SGHTA and FQGTGA. The CDR3 is 16 residues long. CDR3 sequence (DNA): TGTGCCAGCAGCTCAGTACAGGGTTTGGACACCGGGGAGCTGTTTTTT. Translating gives CASSSVQGLDTGELFF.

Only one count was recorded for this clone. The chain is built from TRBV15 and TRBJ2-7; 11 bases align to TRBD1. CDR3 length: 14 residues. Losses at the gene ends were 5 bases for V and 7 bases for J; bases not matched to a gene: 7. Germline CDR1 is LNHNV and CDR2 is YYDKDF (reference sequence). The CDR3 loop reads CATSVRDRGGEQYF. The CDR3 DNA is TGTGCCACCAGCGTCCGGGACAGGGGGGGTGAGCAGTACTTC. The whole variable domain, filled in from reference TRBV15 and TRBJ2-7, reads DAMVIQNPRYQVTQFGKPVTLSCSQTLNHNVMYWYQQKSSQAPKLLFHYYDKDFNNEADTPDNFQSRRPNTSFCFLDIRSPGLGDTAMYLCATSVRDRGGEQYFGPGTRLTVT.

V and J are TRBV7-2 and TRBJ2-4, with TRBD1 matching 10 bases. Germline values: CDR1 SGHTA, CDR2 FQGNSA. Germline trimming cut 5 bases from V and 7 bases from J; bases unmatched to any gene: 5. The CDR3 has 14 residues. CDR3 nucleotide sequence: TGTGCCAGCAGCGGGGGACAGGGGTATAACATTCAGTACTTC. Encoded protein: CASSGGQGYNIQYF.

This chain links TRBV28 with TRBJ1-2, with TRBD1 matching 7 bases. CDR1 is MDHEN, CDR2 SYDVKM, per germline. The J segment lost 8 bases and the V segment lost 5 bases, leaving 11 bases of the junction unmatched. The CDR3 has 14 residues. The CDR3 loop reads CASSVAGTVKGYTF. CDR3 bases: TGTGCCAGCAGTGTAGCCGGGACAGTAAAGGGCTACACCTTC.

J is TRBJ2-5 and V is TRBV11-2, with 7 bases aligning to TRBD1. After removal of 4 bases from V and 5 bases from J, the junction contained 16 bases not matched to a gene. This CDR3 contains 17 residues. CDR1 and CDR2 from the germline V gene are SGHAT and FQNNGV. The CDR3 spells CASSSGGGSPERETQYF. The CDR3 DNA reads as TGTGCCAGCAGCTCAGGGGGTGGGTCTCCGGAGCGGGAGACCCAGTACTTC. Based on the CDR3 plus reference TRBV11-2 and TRBJ2-5, the full variable domain is EAGVAQSPRYKIIEKRQSVAFWCNPISGHATLYWYQQILGQGPKLLIQFQNNGVVDDSQLPKDRFSAERLKGVDSTLKIQPAKLEDSAVYLCASSSGGGSPERETQYFGPGTRLLVL.

The chain employs TRBV29-1 and TRBJ2-3, with TRBD2 matching over 9 bases. After removal of 0 bases from V and 0 bases from J, the junction contained 4 bases not matched to a gene. The length of the CDR3 is 16 residues. In germline, CDR1 is SQVTM, CDR2 ANQGSEA. The CDR3 protein is CSVEDRLAVSTDTQYF. CDR3 in DNA: TGCAGCGTTGAAGATCGACTAGCGGTGAGCACAGATACGCAGTATTTT.

The chain is built from TRBV27 and TRBJ2-7, with 8 bases aligning to TRBD2. This CDR3 contains 15 residues. V lost 5 bases and J lost 7; bases outside the gene matches: 13. In germline, CDR1 is MNHEY, CDR2 SMNVEV (reference sequence). Here the CDR3 DNA reads TGTGCCAGCAGTGGTCGCTCGGGACTAGGAGGGGAGCAGTACTTC. It translates to CASSGRSGLGGEQYF.

About this clone: Within the sample, other DNA sequences also encode this same CDR3. DNA for the CDR3: TGCGCCAGCAGCTTCACAGAGAACACTGAAGCTTTCTTT. Protein product: CASSFTENTEAFF. The chain joins TRBV5-1 to TRBJ1-1; D unresolved. Germline V gives CDR1 SGHRS, CDR2 YFSETQ. Trimming left V 2 bases short and J 1 base short, with 6 bases between. There are 13 residues in the CDR3.

This chain joins TRBV2 and TRBJ1-2; D ambiguous. Trimming removed 3 bases at V and 7 bases at J, with 12 bases between. The CDR3 extends over 13 amino acids. The germline gives CDR1 SNHLY, CDR2 FYNNEI. CDR3 in amino acids: CASSDGVSVGYTF. CDR3 DNA: TGTGCCAGCAGTGATGGAGTTAGTGTTGGCTACACCTTC.

V is TRBV10-2 and J is TRBJ2-5, with a weak D call TRBD2 (5 bases). From germline, CDR1 is WSHSY and CDR2 SAAADI. There are 13 residues in the CDR3. V was shortened by 7 bases and J by 5 bases, with 14 bases between the two germline ends. The DNA for the CDR3 is TGCGCCAGCAACGTAGGAGGTGGGGAGACCCAGTACTTC. It encodes CASNVGGGETQYF.

The rearrangement links TRBV25-1 to TRBJ1-2; TRBD1 might be the D (6 bases). The CDR3 consists of 14 residues. V was cut by 2 bases and J by 4 bases, with 11 bases left in between. The germline gives CDR1 MGHDK, CDR2 SYGVNS. The CDR3 protein is CASSERTGIYGYTF. CDR3 in DNA: TGTGCCAGCAGTGAAAGAACAGGGATCTATGGCTACACCTTC.

The chain uses TRBV27 and TRBJ2-2; TRBD1 aligns across 9 bases. V lost 8 bases, J lost 7 bases, and 5 bases stayed unmatched. The CDR3 covers 13 residues. CDR1 MNHEY and CDR2 SMNVEV come from the germline V gene (reference sequence). DNA of the CDR3: TGTGCCAGCTACGGACAGGGGTACGGGGAGCTGTTTTTT. It codes for CASYGQGYGELFF.

The V call is TRBV9, the J call TRBJ2-2; 9 bases agree with TRBD2. The length of the CDR3 is 15 residues. CDR1 SGDLS and CDR2 YYNGEE come from the germline V gene. J was trimmed by 8 bases and V by 4 bases; bases with no gene match: 9. The chain's CDR3 is CASSPRGRALGELFF. The CDR3 bases are TGTGCCAGCAGCCCGCGCGGGAGGGCCCTAGGGGAGCTGTTTTTT.

The J gene is TRBJ2-3, the V gene TRBV27, with 7 bases matching TRBD2. This CDR3 is built from 13 residues. Trimming at V came to 8 bases and at J to 0 bases, leaving 2 bases not matched to a gene. The germline V gene encodes CDR1 MNHEY and CDR2 SMNVEV (reference sequence). CDR3: CASWRGSTDTQYF. The CDR3 bases are TGTGCCAGCTGGCGGGGGAGCACAGATACGCAGTATTTT.

V and J are TRBV6-5 and TRBJ2-3, with D possibly TRBD1 on 6 matching bases. Trimming shortened V by 6 bases and J by 1 base, and 14 bases separated the two germline ends. This CDR3 is 15 amino acids long. The V gene's germline CDR1 is MNHEY and CDR2 SVGAGI. The CDR3 sequence: CASRVTGTGTDTQYF. CDR3 in DNA: TGTGCCAGCAGGGTAACAGGGACGGGCACAGATACGCAGTATTTT.